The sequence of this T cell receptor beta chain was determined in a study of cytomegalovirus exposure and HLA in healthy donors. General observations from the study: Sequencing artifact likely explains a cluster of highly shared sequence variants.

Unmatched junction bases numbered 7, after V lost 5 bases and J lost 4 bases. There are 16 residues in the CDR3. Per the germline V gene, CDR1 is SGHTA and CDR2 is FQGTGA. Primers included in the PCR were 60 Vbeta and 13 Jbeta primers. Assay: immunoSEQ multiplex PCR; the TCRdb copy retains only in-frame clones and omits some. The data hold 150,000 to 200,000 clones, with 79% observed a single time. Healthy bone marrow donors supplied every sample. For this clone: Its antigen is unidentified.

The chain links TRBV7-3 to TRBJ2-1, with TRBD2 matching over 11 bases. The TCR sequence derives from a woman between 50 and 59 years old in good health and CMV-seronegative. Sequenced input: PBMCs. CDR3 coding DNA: TGTGCCAGCAGCGACGACGGACTAGCGGGTTACAATGAGCAGTTCTTC. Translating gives CASSDDGLAGYNEQFF.